A few counts support the clone carrying this T cell receptor beta chain. These data originate in a study of identical twins. TCRdb processed the 5' RACE reads anew with MiXCR; each CDR3 protein has one entry. Of under 250,000 distinct CDR3 sequences listed, approximately 8.3% are singletons. Germline CDR1 MNHEY, CDR2 SVGEGT. The CDR3 loop spans 14 amino acids. The V and J ends lost 2 bases and 2 bases, in that order; junction bases with no gene match: 3. This sample was shared with a second study, whose subject was yellow fever vaccine responses in identical twins.

The chain is built from TRBV6-2 or TRBV6-3 and TRBJ2-7; 7 bases map to TRBD2. This TCR was sampled from a woman younger than 30 in good health. The sequencing input was memory (CD45RO+) T cells sorted from blood. In nucleotides, the CDR3 is TGTGCCAGCAGTTACGGGGGGGAAGCCTACGAGCAGTACTTC. Translation: CASSYGGEAYEQYF.